The 8 T cell receptor beta chains given below trace back to one sample, sequenced in a study of cytomegalovirus exposure and HLA in healthy donors. Use of 60 Vbeta and 13 Jbeta primers characterized the PCR. Profiled with immunoSEQ multiplex PCR; TCRdb holds only in-frame clones, not every one. The sample carries roughly 90,000 clones, roughly four fifths recorded once. Source material: PBMCs. The receptors come from a man younger than 45 in good health and CMV-seropositive.

This chain connects TRBV4-1 to TRBJ1-1; D unclear. Germline values: CDR1 MGHRA, CDR2 YSYEKL. With 1 base removed from V and 4 bases from J, the gap between germline ends came to 10 bases. There are 14 residues in the CDR3. CDR3 in DNA: TGCGCCAGCAGCCAAGCGGGATATGGCACTGAAGCTTTCTTT. Amino acid sequence: CASSQAGYGTEAFF.

V and J are TRBV11-2 and TRBJ2-7, with a weak D call TRBD2 (6 bases). Trimming removed 3 bases from V and 3 bases from J, with 9 bases in between. Germline V lookup: CDR1 SGHAT, CDR2 FQNNGV. CDR3 length: 13 amino acids. The CDR3, as DNA: TGTGCCAGCAGCTTTCAAGCGGGCTACGAGCAGTACTTC. This gives the protein CASSFQAGYEQYF.

The rearrangement links TRBV7-9 to TRBJ2-2; tentative D call: TRBD1 (5 bases). V dropped 3 bases and J dropped 6 bases, with 14 bases sitting between them. This CDR3 contains 15 residues. Germline V gene data show CDR1 as SEHNR and CDR2 as FQNEAQ (reference sequence). For the CDR3, the DNA is TGTGCCAGCAGCTTGCAGGGATTTCTCCCCGGGGAGCTGTTTTTT. It yields the protein CASSLQGFLPGELFF.

The chain is built from TRBV15 and TRBJ2-7; perhaps TRBD2 as D (6 bases). The CDR3 covers 13 residues. The V end was cut by 1 base, the J end by 2 bases, with 6 bases between. The germline V gene has CDR1 LNHNV and CDR2 YYDKDF (reference sequence). The CDR3 DNA is TGTGCCACCAGCAGAGGACTAGCCTACGAGCAGTACTTC. Protein: CATSRGLAYEQYF. The entire variable domain, with the rest obtained from reference TRBV15 and TRBJ2-7, is as follows: DAMVIQNPRYQVTQFGKPVTLSCSQTLNHNVMYWYQQKSSQAPKLLFHYYDKDFNNEADTPDNFQSRRPNTSFCFLDIRSPGLGDTAMYLCATSRGLAYEQYFGPGTRLTVT.

Concerning this clone: One end of the junction fails to match germline, which may point to a read error. The rearrangement joins TRBV7-9 to TRBJ1-5; the match to TRBD1 covers 9 bases. The CDR3 covers 17 residues. Germline V gene data show CDR1 as SEHNR and CDR2 as FQNEAQ (reference sequence). The CDR3, as DNA: TGTTCCAGCAGCGTAGGAAGTCAGACAGGGGGGTATCAGCCCCAGCATTTT. This translates into CSSSVGSQTGGYQPQHF.

The chain links TRBV7-6 to TRBJ1-6; TRBD1 matches 8 bases. The trim removed 0 bases at V and 10 bases at J, leaving 8 bases unmatched. This CDR3 is built from 16 residues. The germline V gene encodes CDR1 SGHVS and CDR2 FNYEAQ. The CDR3 sequence: CASSLAQDRAPSPLHF. DNA of the CDR3: TGTGCCAGCAGCTTAGCGCAGGACAGGGCTCCGTCACCCCTCCACTTT.

The genes are TRBV10-3 and TRBJ1-1; perhaps TRBD1 as D (6 bases). From germline, CDR1 is ENHRY and CDR2 SYGVKD. This CDR3 is built from 13 residues. V dropped 6 bases and J dropped 0 bases, with 8 bases sitting between them. The CDR3 nucleotides read TGTGCCATCAGGGACAGTATGAACACTGAAGCTTTCTTT. It translates to CAIRDSMNTEAFF.

The chain joins TRBV30 to TRBJ1-1; D is unclear. V was trimmed by 4 bases and J by 0 bases, leaving 6 bases between them. Germline V gene sequence: CDR1 GTSNPN, CDR2 SVGIG (reference sequence). CDR3 size: 12 residues. CDR3 amino acids: CAWNTLNTEAFF. The CDR3 nucleotides are TGTGCCTGGAATACACTGAACACTGAAGCTTTCTTT.